Below are 29 T cell receptor beta chains sequenced from a single sample in a study of identical twins. One entry per CDR3 protein results from TCRdb running MiXCR on the 5' RACE reads. The data show 650,000 to 750,000 distinct CDR3 sequences, less than 25% seen once. These same data were also listed under a study on T cells expressing NK-cell markers.

The specimen was PBMCs. The receptors stem from a woman aged 18-29 years in good health.

This clonotype was counted between two and nine times. At one end the junction does not follow the germline gene, possibly because of a read error. This chain uses TRBV20-1 with TRBJ2-7; TRBD1 or TRBD2 may be the D gene (5 bases each). There are 14 residues in the CDR3. Germline V gene lookup returns CDR1 DFQATT and CDR2 SNEGSKA (reference sequence). CDR3 bases: TGCAGTGCTAGAGATCTGGGGGTCTCCAACGAGCAGTACTTC. Encoded protein: CSARDLGVSNEQYF.

This clonotype was recorded only once. The CDR3 loop reads CASSRQAATGELFF. CDR3 DNA sequence: TGCGCCAGCAGCCGACAGGCGGCCACCGGGGAGCTGTTTTTT. The chain uses TRBV5-1 and TRBJ2-2, with D tentatively TRBD1 (6 bases). The V end was cut by 4 bases, the J end by 4 bases, with 11 bases between. The V gene's germline CDR1 is SGHRS and CDR2 YFSETQ. This CDR3 has 14 amino acids.

The J gene is TRBJ2-7, the V gene TRBV3-1; D not certain. This CDR3 region has 11 residues. Per the germline V gene, CDR1 is LGHDT and CDR2 is YNNKEL (reference sequence). Trimming removed 8 bases at V and 4 bases at J, with 9 bases between. The CDR3 coding sequence is TGTGCCAGCGGCTCAGTATACGAGCAGTACTTC. It is translated as CASGSVYEQYF.

The rearrangement joins TRBV25-1 to TRBJ2-6, with a possible D match to TRBD1 (5 bases). Germline assignment: CDR1 MGHDK and CDR2 SYGVNS. The CDR3 loop spans 22 amino acids. V lost 3 bases, J lost 1 base, and 28 bases lay in between. For the CDR3, the DNA is TGTGCCAGCAGTGATTCCCACTCTTCCTTGACAGCAAGAGAATCTGGGGCCAACGTCCTGACTTTC. Its protein product is CASSDSHSSLTARESGANVLTF.

This chain links TRBV6-1 with TRBJ2-2; 10 bases are shared with TRBD1. This CDR3 has 15 amino acids. The V and J ends lost 6 bases and 7 bases, in that order; junction bases with no gene match: 8. The V gene's germline CDR1 is MNHNS and CDR2 SASEGT. CDR3 in amino acids: CASRKDRGILGELFF. DNA for the CDR3: TGTGCCAGCAGGAAGGACAGGGGGATCCTCGGGGAGCTGTTTTTT.

This chain connects TRBV19 to TRBJ2-2, with D possibly TRBD2 on 6 matching bases. CDR3 length equals 15 residues. Germline lookup yields CDR1 LNHDA and CDR2 SQIVND (reference sequence). Trimming took 9 bases from V and 3 from J, leaving 17 bases between them. In DNA form, the CDR3 reads TGTGCCAGACCCCTTGGAAGGGAGGACACCGGGGAGCTGTTTTTT. Encoded protein: CARPLGREDTGELFF.

The chain is built from TRBV12-3 or TRBV12-4 and TRBJ1-2; D not certain. This CDR3 has 14 amino acids. Trimming removed 6 bases at V and 3 bases at J, with 14 bases between. CDR3 residues: CASSPGHGHYGYTF. The CDR3 DNA reads as TGTGCCAGCAGCCCCGGGCACGGACACTATGGCTACACCTTC.

This chain joins TRBV9 and TRBJ1-2, with 7 bases fitting TRBD1. CDR3 length equals 15 residues. V trimming: 3 bases; J trimming: 4 bases; junction bases outside the gene matches: 9. Germline CDR1 is SGDLS and CDR2 is YYNGEE. The CDR3 region has the DNA TGTGCCAGCAGCGGAGGGGGCACCTCGTTCTATGGCTACACCTTC. Encoded protein: CASSGGGTSFYGYTF.

The chain uses TRBV7-9 and TRBJ1-2, with 8 bases that match TRBD1. Per the germline V gene, CDR1 is SEHNR and CDR2 is FQNEAQ (reference sequence). V lost 2 bases and J lost 2; bases outside the gene matches: 4. The CDR3 runs 15 residues. In nucleotides, the CDR3 is TGTGCCAGCAGCTTACACCGGGACAGGAACTATGGCTACACCTTC. Translation gives CASSLHRDRNYGYTF.

The rearrangement links TRBV25-1 to TRBJ1-4, with no clear D. V gave up 0 bases and J gave up 3 bases, with 8 bases separating them. The CDR3 extends over 15 amino acids. Germline V gene data show CDR1 as MGHDK and CDR2 as SYGVNS. The CDR3 spells CASSEYRFSNEKLFF. Written as DNA, the CDR3 is TGTGCCAGCAGTGAATATCGATTTTCTAATGAAAAACTGTTTTTT.

V gene TRBV7-9 combines with J gene TRBJ2-7; maybe TRBD1 (6 bases). Germline values: CDR1 SEHNR, CDR2 FQNEAQ (reference sequence). V was trimmed by 5 bases and J by 5 bases, leaving 16 bases between them. The CDR3 runs 14 residues. The CDR3 loop is CASSGGLFSHEQYF. The CDR3 DNA reads as TGTGCCAGCAGCGGGGGCCTGTTTTCTCACGAGCAGTACTTC.

V gene TRBV5-1 combines with J gene TRBJ2-7, with 8 positions matching TRBD2. The junction had 13 bases not matched to a gene; V was cut back by 4 bases and J by 4 bases. The CDR3 has 16 residues. From germline, CDR1 is SGHRS and CDR2 YFSETQ. The CDR3 is CASSPYLAGNSYEQYF. The CDR3 DNA reads TGCGCCAGCAGCCCCTACTTAGCGGGGAATTCGTACGAGCAGTACTTC.

The sample holds a few counts of this clonotype. The rearrangement joins TRBV25-1 to TRBJ2-7; weak D call: TRBD1 (5 bases). Germline V gives CDR1 MGHDK, CDR2 SYGVNS. The CDR3 length is 18 residues. CDR3 nucleotide sequence: TGTGTTAAAAGCAAGATTAGGCTCGGCAGGGTCAATTCCTACGAGCAGTACTTC. It yields the protein CVKSKIRLGRVNSYEQYF.

This rearrangement joins TRBV5-1 to TRBJ2-1, with D perhaps assigned TRBD1 or TRBD2 (5 bases each). V was pared by 2 bases and J by 5 bases, with 11 bases between. CDR1 and CDR2 from the germline V gene are SGHRS and YFSETQ. CDR3 length: 14 residues. The CDR3: CASSLGTRHNEQFF. The CDR3 region has the DNA TGCGCCAGCAGCTTAGGGACCAGACACAATGAGCAGTTCTTC.

DNA for the CDR3: TGCAGTGCTCTTAGGACTAGCGGGGGGGTAAGAGAGCAGTACTTC. Its protein is CSALRTSGGVREQYF. V gene TRBV20-1 combines with J gene TRBJ2-7; TRBD2 aligns across 15 bases. The CDR3 is made up of 15 amino acids. V was clipped by 5 bases and J by 7 bases; unmatched bases: 9. Germline lookup yields CDR1 DFQATT and CDR2 SNEGSKA (reference sequence).

This chain connects TRBV5-6 to TRBJ1-6; D perhaps matches TRBD1 (5 bases). Germline V gives CDR1 SGHDT, CDR2 YYEEEE. The CDR3 has 14 amino acids. The V end lost 3 bases, the J end lost 7 bases, and 11 bases lay between the germline ends. The CDR3, as DNA: TGTGCCAGCAGCTGGGGGACGGCGAATTCACCCCTCCACTTT. It specifies CASSWGTANSPLHF.

This clonotype was seen a few times. V and J are TRBV20-1 and TRBJ2-5; 7 bases agree with TRBD1. Trimming cost V 4 bases and J 2 bases; bases outside gene matches: 7. This CDR3 comprises 14 residues. Germline assignment: CDR1 DFQATT and CDR2 SNEGSKA (reference sequence). The CDR3 spells CSATDRVLQETQYF. CDR3 bases: TGCAGTGCTACAGACAGGGTTCTTCAAGAGACCCAGTACTTC.

The chain joins TRBV6-2 or TRBV6-3 to TRBJ1-1, with D unresolved. V lost 2 bases to trimming and J lost 3 bases, with 22 bases between them. Germline values: CDR1 MNHEY, CDR2 SVGEGT. The CDR3 length is 18 residues. The CDR3 sequence: CASSYRLVPDPAHTEAFF. Here the CDR3 DNA reads TGTGCCAGCAGTTACCGTCTCGTCCCGGACCCGGCGCACACTGAAGCTTTCTTT.

The table lists this clonotype with a few counts. The chain is built from TRBV6-5 and TRBJ1-4, with a tentative D call TRBD1 (5 bases). CDR3 length: 15 amino acids. Between the trimmed V and J ends, which lost 0 bases and 8 bases, there was a span of 13 bases. Germline loops: CDR1 MNHEY, CDR2 SVGAGI. Here the CDR3 reads CASSYSRGSREKLFF. CDR3 bases: TGTGCCAGCAGTTACTCAAGGGGTTCTAGGGAAAAACTGTTTTTT.

The V call is TRBV12-3 or TRBV12-4, the J call TRBJ2-3; tentatively, D is TRBD1 or TRBD2 (6 bases each). The V and J ends lost 7 bases and 2 bases respectively, with 16 bases between them. The CDR3 totals 15 residues. The CDR3 DNA sequence: TGTGCCAGCATTCCCCGGGGGCCCCTCACAGATACGCAGTATTTT. Translated, it gives CASIPRGPLTDTQYF.

This clonotype was seen at least ten times. The V and J genes are TRBV20-1 and TRBJ2-7; D is unclear. V gave up 6 bases and J gave up 5 bases, with 11 bases separating them. The CDR3 extends over 11 amino acids. Germline assignment: CDR1 DFQATT and CDR2 SNEGSKA (reference sequence). CDR3 DNA sequence: TGCAGTGCCAGGATGGGAAACGAGCAGTACTTC. This sequence encodes CSARMGNEQYF.

V usage is TRBV9 and J usage is TRBJ2-7; D might be TRBD2 (6 bases). Germline V gene sequence: CDR1 SGDLS, CDR2 YYNGEE. The CDR3 contains 16 residues. Trimming took 3 bases from V and 2 from J, leaving 18 bases between them. The DNA for the CDR3 is TGTGCCAGCAGCGGTGGCCGAACCGCGGGGACCTACGAGCAGTACTTC. It yields the protein CASSGGRTAGTYEQYF.

The V and J genes are TRBV11-2 and TRBJ2-3; D could derive from TRBD1 or TRBD2 (5 bases each). The CDR3 is 16 residues long. Trimming shortened V by 8 bases and J by 2 bases, and 20 bases separated the two germline ends. Per the germline V gene, CDR1 is SGHAT and CDR2 is FQNNGV. CDR3 residues: CASQSAVGDATDTQYF. CDR3 nucleotides: TGTGCCAGCCAGTCCGCGGTGGGGGATGCCACAGATACGCAGTATTTT.

This clonotype was found many times. The chain combines TRBV5-1 with TRBJ1-1; D is unclear. The V gene lost 4 bases and the J gene lost 3 bases, with 10 bases spanning the gap. CDR3 length equals 13 residues. CDR1 and CDR2 (germline): SGHRS, YFSETQ. CDR3 region: CASSPTTDTEAFF. CDR3 DNA sequence: TGCGCCAGCAGCCCGACCACGGACACTGAAGCTTTCTTT.

This clonotype was observed at least ten times. The missing conserved phenylalanine or tryptophan at the end of this CDR3 makes a read error likely. The DNA is omitted, as the CDR3 cannot be located on it reliably, and the CDR3 follows TCRdb's listing. This sequence joins TRBV29-1 and TRBJ2-1; the DNA was not used to check the table's D call, TRBD2. The length of the CDR3 is 9 amino acids, counting both ends. CDR1 and CDR2 from the germline V gene are SQVTM and ANQGSEA. The CDR3 sequence is CSVPGLRPS.

This clonotype was seen only a few times. The DNA for the CDR3 is TGCAGTGCTAGAGGCACTGCTCGTTACGGTTACGAGCAGTACTTC. Encoded protein: CSARGTARYGYEQYF. This chain uses TRBV20-1 with TRBJ2-7; no reliable D call. CDR3 length equals 15 residues. The germline V and J ends were trimmed by 1 base and 4 bases, with 17 bases remaining between them. Germline CDR1 is DFQATT and CDR2 is SNEGSKA (reference sequence).

The V call is TRBV27, the J call TRBJ2-3; D may be TRBD1 (6 bases). The ends were cut back, 0 bases at V and 5 bases at J, with 12 bases in the middle. There are 15 residues in the CDR3. CDR1 MNHEY and CDR2 SMNVEV come from the germline V gene (reference sequence). The CDR3, as DNA: TGTGCCAGCAGTTTATCGGCAGGGGATGGAGATACGCAGTATTTT. This codes for CASSLSAGDGDTQYF.

The rearrangement links TRBV25-1 to TRBJ2-1; 7 bases match TRBD2. With V trimmed by 4 bases and J by 8 bases, 8 bases remained unmatched. The CDR3 sequence is 14 residues long. Germline CDR1 and CDR2: MGHDK and SYGVNS. This CDR3 reads CASSGDYGSDEQFF. In nucleotides, the CDR3 is TGTGCCAGCAGTGGGGACTATGGGAGCGATGAGCAGTTCTTC. Full variable domain (remainder filled in from reference TRBV25-1 and TRBJ2-1): EADIYQTPRYLVIGTGKKITLECSQTMGHDKMYWYQQDPGMELHLIHYSYGVNSTEKGDLSSESTVSRIRTEHFPLTLESARPSHTSQYLCASSGDYGSDEQFFGPGTRLTVL.

The V call is TRBV4-3, the J call TRBJ2-1; 9 bases are a match to TRBD2. Germline CDR1 is LGHNA and CDR2 is YSLEER. The CDR3 runs 15 residues. J gave up 6 bases and V 4 bases, and 7 bases lay outside the gene matches. The CDR3 nucleotides are TGCGCCAGCAGCCGGCGACTAGCGGAGGGCAATGAGCAGTTCTTC. Amino acids: CASSRRLAEGNEQFF.